The clone carrying this TCR beta chain was counted between two and nine times. The data were taken from a study of blood T cells in healthy people across ages. Trimming stripped 4 bases from V and 4 bases from J, with 23 bases between. This CDR3 region has 17 residues. Germline CDR1 and CDR2: SEHNR and FQNEAQ (reference sequence). The use of a sample-barcoded 5' primer and a J-beta primer mix characterized a second PCR of roughly 6 to 11 cycles. One entry per CDR3 protein, called by TCRdb with MiXCR from the 5' RACE reads. Of around 500,000 distinct CDR3 sequences listed, around a quarter are singletons. The data were also submitted as part of a second study, on T cells of mothers and their children. This second report adds: Donors comprised three healthy Caucasian mothers plus their six children.

The TCR sequence derives from a boy under 10 years old in good health. The gene calls are TRBV7-9 and TRBJ2-7; D possibly matches TRBD1 or TRBD2 (6 bases each). The sequenced sample was blood. CDR3 DNA: TGTGCCAGCAGCTCCCCTAGGAGGGGGGCGGAGGGATACGAGCAGTACTTC. It yields the protein CASSSPRRGAEGYEQYF.